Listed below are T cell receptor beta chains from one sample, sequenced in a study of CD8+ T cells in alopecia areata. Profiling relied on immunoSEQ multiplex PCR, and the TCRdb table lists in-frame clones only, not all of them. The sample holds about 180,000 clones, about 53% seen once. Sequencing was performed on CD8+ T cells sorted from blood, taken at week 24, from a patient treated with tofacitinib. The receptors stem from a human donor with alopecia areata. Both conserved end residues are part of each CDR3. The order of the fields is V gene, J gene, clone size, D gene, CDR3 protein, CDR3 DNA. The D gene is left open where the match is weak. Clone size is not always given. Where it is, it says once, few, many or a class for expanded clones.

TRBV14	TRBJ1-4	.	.	CATATGSNEKLFF	TGTGCCACCGCGACAGGCTCTAATGAAAAACTGTTTTTT
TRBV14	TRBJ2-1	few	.	CASSQEIGFVDEQFF	TGTGCCAGCAGCCAAGAGATTGGGTTCGTCGATGAGCAGTTCTTC
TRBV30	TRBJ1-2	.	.	CATPGYGYTF	TGTGCCACACCAGGGTATGGCTACACCTTC
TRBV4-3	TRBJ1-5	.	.	CASSQDWQYSNQPQHF	TGCGCCAGCAGCCAAGATTGGCAGTATAGCAATCAGCCCCAGCATTTT
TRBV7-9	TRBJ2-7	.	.	CASSLTGIAYEQYF	TGTGCCAGCAGCTTAACAGGGATCGCCTACGAGCAGTACTTC
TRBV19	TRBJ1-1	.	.	CASSMRGNTEAFF	TGTGCCAGTAGTATGAGGGGGAACACTGAAGCTTTCTTT
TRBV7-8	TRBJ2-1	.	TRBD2	CASSLLTATSANEQFF	TGTGCCAGCAGTCTACTTACCGCTACTAGCGCCAATGAGCAGTTCTTC
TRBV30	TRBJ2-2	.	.	CAWTPGRGTGELFF	TGTGCCTGGACCCCAGGGCGGGGTACCGGGGAGCTGTTTTTT
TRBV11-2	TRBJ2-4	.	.	CASSLDLERTKNIQYF	TGTGCCAGCAGCTTAGATCTCGAAAGAACCAAAAACATTCAGTACTTC
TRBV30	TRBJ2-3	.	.	CAWSPGHTSTDTQYF	TGTGCCTGGAGTCCCGGACACACTAGCACAGATACGCAGTATTTT
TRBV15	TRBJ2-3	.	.	CATSRVTRGSTDTQYF	TGTGCCACCAGCAGAGTCACGCGGGGTAGCACAGATACGCAGTATTTT
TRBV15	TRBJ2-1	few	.	CATSTRGRPNEQFF	TGTGCCACCAGCACGCGGGGGCGTCCGAATGAGCAGTTCTTC
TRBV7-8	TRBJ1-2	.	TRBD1	CASSAPGGTGMIYGYTF	TGTGCCAGCAGCGCACCCGGGGGGACAGGGATGATCTATGGCTACACCTTC
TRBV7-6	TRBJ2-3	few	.	CASRRRVTDTQYF	TGTGCCAGCAGGAGGCGGGTCACAGATACGCAGTATTTT
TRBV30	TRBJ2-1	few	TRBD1	CAWSVGTGGYNEQFF	TGTGCCTGGAGTGTCGGGACAGGGGGCTACAATGAGCAGTTCTTC
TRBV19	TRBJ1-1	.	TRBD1	CASSPRTGGKAEAFF	TGTGCCAGTAGTCCCCGGACAGGGGGCAAGGCTGAAGCTTTCTTT
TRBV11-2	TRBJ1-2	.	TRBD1	CASSEGTGGAYGYTF	TGTGCCAGCAGCGAAGGGACAGGGGGCGCTTATGGCTACACCTTC
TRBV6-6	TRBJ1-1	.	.	CASSYGTTEAFF	TGTGCCAGCAGTTACGGGACCACTGAAGCTTTCTTT
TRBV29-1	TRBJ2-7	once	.	CSAYTGNHYEQYF	TGCAGCGCCTATACCGGGAACCACTACGAGCAGTACTTC
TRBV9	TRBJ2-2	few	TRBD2	CASSSRGVIDGELFF	TGTGCCAGCAGCTCCCGGGGGGTGATCGACGGGGAGCTGTTTTTT
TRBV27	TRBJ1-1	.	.	CASSLTYSGPEAFF	TGTGCCAGCAGTTTAACGTATTCAGGGCCTGAAGCTTTCTTT
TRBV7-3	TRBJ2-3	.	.	CASSLGTYSTDTQYF	TGTGCCAGCAGCTTAGGTACTTATTCAACAGATACGCAGTATTTT
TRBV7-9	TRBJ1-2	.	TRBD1	CASSLAGQGIYGYTF	TGTGCCAGCAGCTTAGCGGGACAGGGGATCTATGGCTACACCTTC
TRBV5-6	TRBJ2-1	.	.	CASSLPNHNEQFF	TGTGCCAGCAGCTTGCCTAACCACAATGAGCAGTTCTTC
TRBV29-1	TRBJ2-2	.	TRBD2	CSVEDPTSGDFGELFF	TGCAGCGTTGAAGATCCGACTAGCGGGGATTTTGGGGAGCTGTTTTTT
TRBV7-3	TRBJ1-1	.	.	CASSLGWNTEAFF	TGTGCCAGCAGCTTAGGTTGGAACACTGAAGCTTTCTTT
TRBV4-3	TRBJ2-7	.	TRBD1	CASSLGTGDHYEQYF	TGCGCCAGCAGCCTTGGGACAGGGGACCACTACGAGCAGTACTTC
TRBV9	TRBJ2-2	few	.	CASSVGPGELFF	TGTGCCAGCAGCGTAGGGCCCGGGGAGCTGTTTTTT
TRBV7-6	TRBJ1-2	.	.	CASSNLPTDRADYGYTF	TGTGCCAGCAGCAATCTACCGACAGACCGGGCAGACTATGGCTACACCTTC
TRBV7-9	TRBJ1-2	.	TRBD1	CASSLTDRDRGRSGYTF	TGTGCCAGCAGCTTGACCGACCGGGACAGGGGACGCTCGGGCTACACCTTC
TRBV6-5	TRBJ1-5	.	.	CASRSDVNSNQPQHF	TGTGCCAGCAGATCGGACGTCAATAGCAATCAGCCCCAGCATTTT
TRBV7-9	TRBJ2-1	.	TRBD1	CASSPGQGSGNEQFF	TGTGCCAGCAGCCCAGGACAGGGCTCTGGCAATGAGCAGTTCTTC
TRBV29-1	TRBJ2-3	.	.	CSVTLLGASSTDTQYF	TGCAGCGTTACTCTTCTTGGAGCCTCTAGCACAGATACGCAGTATTTT
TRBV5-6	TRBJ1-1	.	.	CASSLLVRGEAFF	TGTGCCAGCAGCTTGTTGGTTCGAGGGGAAGCTTTCTTT
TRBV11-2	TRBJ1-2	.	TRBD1	CASSPGQGLCLF	TGTGCCAGCAGCCCCGGACAGGGGTTGTGCCTCTTC
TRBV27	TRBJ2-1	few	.	CASSPQGYNEQFF	TGTGCCAGCAGTCCCCAGGGCTACAATGAGCAGTTCTTC
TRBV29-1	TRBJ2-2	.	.	CSVVRGTGAGELFF	TGCAGCGTTGTTAGGGGCACCGGGGCCGGGGAGCTGTTTTTT
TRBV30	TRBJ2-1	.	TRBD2	CAYRGGAPYNEQFF	TGTGCCTACCGCGGGGGGGCCCCCTACAATGAGCAGTTCTTC
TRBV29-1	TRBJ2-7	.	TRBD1	CSARTGGSYEQYF	TGCAGCGCGAGGACAGGGGGCTCCTACGAGCAGTACTTC
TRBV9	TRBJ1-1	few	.	CASSVSGSVNTEAFF	TGTGCCAGCAGCGTATCGGGCAGCGTGAACACTGAAGCTTTCTTT
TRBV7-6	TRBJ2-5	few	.	CASSLRPAGETQYF	TGTGCCAGCAGCTTACGTCCAGCTGGAGAGACCCAGTACTTC
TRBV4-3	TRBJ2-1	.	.	CASSQDRGDNEQFF	TGCGCCAGCAGCCAAGACAGGGGGGACAATGAGCAGTTCTTC
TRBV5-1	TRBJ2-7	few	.	CASSLIGSEQYF	TGCGCCAGCAGCTTGATAGGGTCGGAGCAGTACTTC
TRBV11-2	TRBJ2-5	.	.	CASSLRDGETQYF	TGTGCCAGCAGCCTAAGGGACGGTGAGACCCAGTACTTC
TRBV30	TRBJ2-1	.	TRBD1	CAYTGGYYNEQFF	TGTGCCTACACAGGGGGGTATTACAATGAGCAGTTCTTC
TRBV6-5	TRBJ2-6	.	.	CASSLSGANVLTF	TGTGCCAGCAGTTTGTCTGGGGCCAACGTCCTGACTTTC